Below, 20 T cell receptor beta chains from the same sample are listed, as sequenced in a study of T cell responses to AZD1222 COVID-19 vaccine. Some clones are missing from TCRdb's copy, which holds only in-frame ones; the method was immunoSEQ multiplex PCR. The data show 180,000 or so clones, around nine tenths seen once. Source: peripheral blood, taken 28 days after the second AZD1222 dose. The source of these receptors is an adult who received the AZD1222 COVID-19 vaccine.

The chain employs TRBV5-4 and TRBJ2-4, with D maybe TRBD2 (6 bases). Germline values: CDR1 SGHNT, CDR2 YYREEE (reference sequence). Trimming shortened V by 4 bases and J by 0 bases, and 20 bases separated the two germline ends. This CDR3 region has 18 residues. In DNA, the CDR3 is TGTGCCAGCAGCGAGGGGCGGGGCGGCGGGGTAGCCAAAAACATTCAGTACTTC. As protein: CASSEGRGGGVAKNIQYF.

The chain recombines TRBV6-5 with TRBJ1-6; a possible D gene is TRBD1 (5 bases). Germline V lookup: CDR1 MNHEY, CDR2 SVGAGI. Trimming stripped 0 bases from V and 3 bases from J, with 9 bases between. The CDR3 consists of 16 residues. For the CDR3, the DNA is TGTGCCAGCAGTTACTCGAGACAGCACTATAATTCACCCCTCCACTTT. It encodes CASSYSRQHYNSPLHF.

Written as DNA, the CDR3 is TGTGCCAGCAGCCGTAGTATAGCGGGGGATTACAATGAGCAGTTCTTC. Translation: CASSRSIAGDYNEQFF. The rearrangement joins TRBV7-2 to TRBJ2-1; TRBD2 aligns across 9 bases. V shed 5 bases and J 4 bases; nucleotides not matched to a gene: 9. Germline V CDR1 and CDR2: SGHTA, FQGNSA. The CDR3 length is 16 residues.

The V gene is TRBV9, the J gene TRBJ1-5; D gene uncertain. The V gene lost 4 bases and the J gene lost 0 bases, with 8 bases spanning the gap. The CDR3 consists of 14 residues. Looked up from germline, CDR1 is SGDLS and CDR2 is YYNGEE. The CDR3 reads CASSPRFSNQPQHF. The CDR3 nucleotides are TGTGCCAGCAGCCCTCGCTTTAGCAATCAGCCCCAGCATTTT.

This rearrangement joins TRBV4-3 to TRBJ1-2, with D uncertain. The V and J ends lost 0 bases and 0 bases respectively, with 8 bases between them. Per the germline V gene, CDR1 is LGHNA and CDR2 is YSLEER. The CDR3 is made up of 15 amino acids. CDR3 sequence: CASSQDHQANYGYTF. The CDR3 coding sequence is TGCGCCAGCAGCCAAGATCACCAGGCTAACTATGGCTACACCTTC.

As for this clone: Germline is not matched at one junction end, which may reflect a read error. The chain couples TRBV12-3 or TRBV12-4 to TRBJ1-1; TRBD1 matches at 7 bases. This CDR3 comprises 13 residues. Here the CDR3 DNA reads TGTGCCAGCAACATACAGGGGAACGCTGAAGCTTTCTTT. This codes for CASNIQGNAEAFF.

CDR3 sequence (DNA): TGCGCCAGCAGTGACAGGGGCGGAGAGCAGTACTTC. This sequence encodes CASSDRGGEQYF. The chain employs TRBV10-1 and TRBJ2-7; D is possibly TRBD1 (6 bases). The germline V and J ends were trimmed by 3 bases and 7 bases, with 10 bases remaining between them. This CDR3 region has 12 residues. Per germline, CDR1 WNHNN and CDR2 SYGVQD (reference sequence).

The V call is TRBV6-5, the J call TRBJ1-2; D unresolved. In germline, CDR1 is MNHEY, CDR2 SVGAGI. V was shortened by 0 bases and J by 4 bases, with 9 bases between the two germline ends. This CDR3 is built from 14 residues. The CDR3 sequence is CASSYSNRAYGYTF. CDR3 nucleotide sequence: TGTGCCAGCAGTTACTCGAACAGAGCCTATGGCTACACCTTC.

The chain combines TRBV2 with TRBJ2-3; possibly TRBD1 for D (7 bases). This CDR3 is built from 15 residues. Germline V gene lookup returns CDR1 SNHLY and CDR2 FYNNEI. V was shortened by 4 bases and J by 2 bases, with 13 bases between the two germline ends. CDR3 loop: CASSGRGANTDTQYF. CDR3 coding DNA: TGTGCCAGCAGTGGCAGGGGGGCAAACACAGATACGCAGTATTTT.

The chain uses TRBV19 and TRBJ1-6; perhaps TRBD1 as D (6 bases). Trimming pared 7 bases from V and 7 bases from J, leaving 11 bases between. Germline V gene sequence: CDR1 LNHDA, CDR2 SQIVND (reference sequence). This CDR3 is 13 amino acids long. The CDR3 DNA reads TGTGCCAGTACGAACAGGGTGAATTCACCCCTCCACTTT. This codes for CASTNRVNSPLHF.

This clone was counted a single time. The chain couples TRBV2 to TRBJ2-5, with D maybe TRBD2 (6 bases). Germline CDR1 is SNHLY and CDR2 is FYNNEI. The length of the CDR3 is 15 residues. V was trimmed by 6 bases and J by 7 bases, leaving 21 bases between them. CDR3 protein: CASREEPGRRGTQYF. In DNA, the CDR3 is TGTGCCAGCAGAGAGGAGCCGGGACGGAGGGGGACCCAGTACTTC.

CDR3 DNA sequence: TGTGCCAGCAGCGTCCGGGGGGACACTCTCTATGGCTACACCTTC. It specifies CASSVRGDTLYGYTF. This rearrangement joins TRBV7-3 to TRBJ1-2; tentatively, D is TRBD1 (6 bases). Per the germline V gene, CDR1 is SGHTA and CDR2 is FQGTGA. Trimming removed 5 bases at V and 4 bases at J, with 17 bases between. There are 15 residues in the CDR3.

This chain uses TRBV3-1 (or the pseudogene TRBV3-2) with TRBJ2-7; D remains ambiguous. CDR3 length equals 11 residues. V dropped 5 bases and J dropped 8 bases, with 10 bases sitting between them. In germline, CDR1 is LGHDT, CDR2 YNNKEL (reference sequence). CDR3 DNA: TGTGCCAGCAGCTCTGGTGGGAAGCAGTACTTC. It codes for CASSSGGKQYF.

V gene TRBV9 combines with J gene TRBJ1-5, with no clear D. The germline V gene encodes CDR1 SGDLS and CDR2 YYNGEE. This CDR3 is built from 13 residues. The ends were cut back, 4 bases at V and 3 bases at J, with 8 bases in the middle. CDR3 in DNA: TGTGCCAGCAGCACGATGGCCAATCAGCCCCAGCATTTT. Translated, it gives CASSTMANQPQHF.

This clone was counted once. This sequence joins TRBV3-1 (or the pseudogene TRBV3-2) and TRBJ1-6; 7 bases match TRBD1. CDR1 is LGHDT, CDR2 YNNKEL, per germline (reference sequence). The CDR3 is 14 amino acids. V trimming: 5 bases; J trimming: 5 bases; junction bases outside the gene matches: 3. The CDR3 is CASSAGTDNSPLHF. DNA for the CDR3: TGTGCCAGCAGCGCTGGGACAGATAATTCACCCCTCCACTTT.

J is TRBJ2-7 and V is TRBV29-1, with 10 bases that match TRBD2. The trim removed 1 base at V and 4 bases at J, leaving 7 bases unmatched. Germline CDR1 is SQVTM and CDR2 is ANQGSEA. This CDR3 spans 15 amino acids. In DNA, the CDR3 is TGCAGCGTTGAAGGGCTAGCGGGAGTCAGGTACGAGCAGTACTTC. This translates into CSVEGLAGVRYEQYF.

The chain couples TRBV11-1 to TRBJ2-3, with D possibly being TRBD1 (5 bases). This CDR3 comprises 15 residues. The V end was cut by 1 base, the J end by 3 bases, with 11 bases between. Germline V CDR1 and CDR2: SGHAT, FQDESV (reference sequence). CDR3 in amino acids: CASSLGQGRTDTQYF. Written as DNA, the CDR3 is TGTGCCAGCAGCTTAGGCCAGGGTCGAACAGATACGCAGTATTTT.

The chain recombines TRBV7-9 with TRBJ2-2; 11 bases line up with TRBD2. CDR3 size: 16 residues. Germline V gives CDR1 SEHNR, CDR2 FQNEAQ (reference sequence). Trimming cost V 6 bases and J 2 bases; bases outside gene matches: 5. CDR3 residues: CASSTTSGRNTGELFF. CDR3 sequence (DNA): TGTGCCAGCAGTACAACTAGCGGGAGAAACACCGGGGAGCTGTTTTTT.

V is TRBV4-1 and J is TRBJ2-5, with a possible D match to TRBD1 (6 bases). Germline-derived CDR1 and CDR2 are MGHRA and YSYEKL. The CDR3 runs to 14 residues. The V end lost 4 bases, the J end lost 0 bases, and 9 bases lay between the germline ends. This CDR3 is CASSLGTHQETQYF. CDR3 nucleotide sequence: TGCGCCAGCAGCCTGGGGACACACCAAGAGACCCAGTACTTC.

The chain has TRBV18 and TRBJ2-7; D unresolved. The CDR3 has 14 residues. Germline CDR1 is KGHSH and CDR2 is LQKENI. Trimming removed 3 bases at V and 3 bases at J, with 12 bases between. CDR3 coding DNA: TGTGCCAGCTCACCCCCCGCTAAAAGCTACGAGCAGTACTTC. Translation gives CASSPPAKSYEQYF.